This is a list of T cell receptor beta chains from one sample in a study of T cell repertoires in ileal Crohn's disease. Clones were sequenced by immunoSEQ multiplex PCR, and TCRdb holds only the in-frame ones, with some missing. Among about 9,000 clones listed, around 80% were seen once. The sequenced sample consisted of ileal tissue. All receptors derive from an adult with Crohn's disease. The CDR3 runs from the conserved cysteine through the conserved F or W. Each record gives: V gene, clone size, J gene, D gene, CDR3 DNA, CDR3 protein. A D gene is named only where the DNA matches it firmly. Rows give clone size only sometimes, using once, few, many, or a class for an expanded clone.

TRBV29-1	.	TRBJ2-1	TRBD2	TGCAGCGTCATGAGAGGGACTAGCGGCAATGAGCAGTTCTTC	CSVMRGTSGNEQFF
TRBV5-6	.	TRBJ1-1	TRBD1	TGTGCCAGCAGCTTGGCCAGGGGGCAAAGGTTGTTGGGCACTGAAGCTTTCTTT	CASSLARGQRLLGTEAFF
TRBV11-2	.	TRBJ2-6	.	TGTGCCAGCAGCTTACCCGCTGGGGGGACGGCCAACGTCCTGACTTTC	CASSLPAGGTANVLTF
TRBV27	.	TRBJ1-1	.	TGTGCCAGCAGTTTAGGCATTGGAGACACTGAAGCTTTCTTT	CASSLGIGDTEAFF
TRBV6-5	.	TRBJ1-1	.	TGTGCCAGCAGTGACTATTCTTCGGACAGAGAAGCTTTCTTT	CASSDYSSDREAFF
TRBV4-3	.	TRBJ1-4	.	TGCGCCAGCAGCCAATCTCCGGGGGGGGGAACTAATGAAAAACTGTTTTTT	CASSQSPGGGTNEKLFF
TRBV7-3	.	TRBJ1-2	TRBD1	TGTGCCAGCAGCCGCCGGGACAGGGATGGCTACACCTTC	CASSRRDRDGYTF
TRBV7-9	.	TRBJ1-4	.	TGTGCCAGCAGCTCGGGAGGTGAAAAACTGTTTTTT	CASSSGGEKLFF
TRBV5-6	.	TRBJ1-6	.	TGTGCCAGCAGCCTTCGGACAGCGAATTCAGCCCTCCACTTT	CASSLRTANSALHF
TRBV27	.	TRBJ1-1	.	TGTGCCAGCAGTTTATCGGGGGGAAACACTGAAGCTTTCTTT	CASSLSGGNTEAFF
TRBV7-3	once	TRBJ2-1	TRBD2	TGTGCCAGCAGCACTCTAAGCAGTCAAGCGGGGCTGTACAATGAGCAGTTCTTC	CASSTLSSQAGLYNEQFF
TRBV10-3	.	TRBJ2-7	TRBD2	TGTGCCATCAGTGAGTCAACCGCGGGGGGTCGGGAGCAGTACTTC	CAISESTAGGREQYF